Listed below are T cell receptor beta chains from one sample, sequenced in a study of blood T cell repertoires in COVID-19. Sequencing was performed with immunoSEQ multiplex PCR; in TCRdb, only in-frame clones are kept and a portion is missing. The repertoire holds approximately 90,000 clones, with around nine tenths as singletons. The sequencing sample was made of peripheral blood. The receptors were sampled from a man aged 55 to 70 with acute or convalescent COVID-19. Both conserved end residues are part of each CDR3. D genes are given only for firm matches. Clone size is not always given. Where it is, it says once, few, many or a class for expanded clones.

V	J	D	size	CDR3	DNA
TRBV6-6	TRBJ2-7	TRBD2	-	CASRASGKEQYF	TGTGCCAGCAGAGCTAGCGGAAAAGAGCAGTACTTC
TRBV7-2	TRBJ1-1	-	-	CALIPRTEAFF	TGTGCTCTCATACCGCGGACTGAAGCTTTCTTT
TRBV29-1	TRBJ2-7	TRBD1	once	CSVEGTGGRYEQYF	TGCAGCGTTGAAGGGACAGGGGGGAGGTACGAGCAGTACTTC
TRBV5-1	TRBJ1-1	TRBD1	-	CASSLDRGLSGTEAFF	TGCGCCAGCAGCCTGGACAGGGGGCTCTCGGGGACTGAAGCTTTCTTT
TRBV4-2	TRBJ2-7	-	-	CASSQGAARVEQYF	TGTGCCAGCAGCCAAGGTGCCGCCCGAGTCGAGCAGTACTTC
TRBV30	TRBJ1-2	-	-	CAWSVSDGYTF	TGTGCCTGGAGTGTAAGCGATGGCTACACCTTC
TRBV7-8	TRBJ1-1	-	-	CASSFIQGGDTEAFF	TGTGCCAGCAGCTTTATACAGGGAGGGGACACTGAAGCTTTCTTT
TRBV24-1	TRBJ1-2	TRBD1	-	CATDLGTGNYTF	TGTGCCACGGACCTCGGGACAGGGAACTACACCTTC
TRBV6-1	TRBJ2-7	TRBD1	-	CASSEGGQGSEQYF	TGTGCCAGCAGTGAAGGTGGACAGGGGTCCGAGCAGTACTTC
TRBV6-5	TRBJ1-3	-	-	CASSYRGSAGNTIYF	TGTGCCAGCAGTTACAGGGGATCTGCTGGAAACACCATATATTTT
TRBV5-1	TRBJ1-1	-	few	CASSLTGMNTEAFF	TGCGCCAGCAGCTTGACAGGGATGAACACTGAAGCTTTCTTT
TRBV6-1	TRBJ2-1	TRBD1	-	CASSDSWTGLDEQFF	TGTGCCAGCAGTGATTCGTGGACAGGGCTCGATGAGCAGTTCTTC
TRBV14	TRBJ2-3	TRBD1	-	CASSRTDRARTDTQYF	TGTGCCAGCAGCCGCACGGACAGGGCCCGCACAGATACGCAGTATTTT
TRBV7-8	TRBJ2-3	-	-	CASSLRRGRDTQYF	TGTGCCAGCAGCTTAAGGCGGGGCCGAGATACGCAGTATTTT
TRBV19	TRBJ1-1	-	-	CASSTGGPPGTEAFF	TGTGCCAGTAGTACGGGGGGACCCCCGGGAACTGAAGCTTTCTTT
TRBV6-1	TRBJ1-6	-	-	CASSEVLGGGGSPLHF	TGTGCCAGCAGTGAAGTTCTGGGAGGCGGGGGTTCACCCCTCCACTTT
TRBV12-2	TRBJ1-2	-	-	CASRLESYVGGDGTPGYTF	TGTGCAAGTCGCTTAGAGAGTTATGTAGGGGGGGACGGCACTCCCGGCTACACCTTC
TRBV6-6	TRBJ2-7	TRBD1	-	CASRDGTGGSDEQYF	TGTGCCAGCAGGGACGGGACAGGGGGCTCGGACGAGCAGTACTTC
TRBV5-5	TRBJ1-1	-	few	CASSFYAGTEAFF	TGTGCCAGCAGCTTCTATGCAGGGACTGAAGCTTTCTTT
TRBV27	TRBJ2-4	-	-	CASRTTGTKNIQYF	TGTGCCAGCCGCACAACAGGGACCAAAAACATTCAGTACTTC
TRBV19	TRBJ2-2	-	-	CASSMPRRANTGELFF	TGTGCCAGTAGTATGCCGCGCAGGGCGAACACCGGGGAGCTGTTTTTT
TRBV5-4	TRBJ1-6	-	few	CASSLKAGSAAPLHF	TGTGCCAGCAGCTTGAAAGCTGGGTCCGCGGCACCCCTCCACTTT
TRBV27	TRBJ2-3	TRBD2	-	CASTASGGHTQYF	TGTGCCAGCACCGCTAGCGGGGGCCATACGCAGTATTTT
TRBV5-4	TRBJ1-4	-	-	CASSLGGTTNEKLFF	TGTGCCAGCAGCTTGGGAGGTACAACTAATGAAAAACTGTTTTTT
TRBV6-5	TRBJ1-2	-	-	CATEEGVGYTF	TGTGCCACCGAGGAGGGAGTAGGCTACACCTTC
TRBV9	TRBJ2-1	-	-	CASSGSGRGRNEQFF	TGTGCCAGCAGCGGGTCCGGCCGGGGGAGGAATGAGCAGTTCTTC
TRBV24-1	TRBJ1-6	-	-	CATRDRGGLRDF	TGTGCCACCAGGGACCGGGGGGGTTTACGCGACTTT
TRBV5-1	TRBJ1-1	TRBD1	-	CASSPTLTGGVMNTEAFF	TGCGCCAGCAGCCCTACTCTGACAGGGGGTGTAATGAACACTGAAGCTTTCTTT
TRBV5-1	TRBJ2-7	-	once	CASSELRLREQYF	TGCGCCAGCAGCGAGCTCCGGTTGCGCGAGCAGTACTTC
TRBV7-8	TRBJ1-3	TRBD1	-	CASRRQGYGNTIYF	TGTGCCAGCAGGCGACAGGGGTATGGAAACACCATATATTTT
TRBV11-2	TRBJ1-6	TRBD1	once	CASSFGTGSSPLHF	TGTGCCAGCAGCTTCGGGACAGGGAGTTCACCCCTCCACTTT
TRBV7-8	TRBJ1-1	-	-	CASSLPGNTEAFF	TGTGCCAGCAGCTTACCAGGGAACACTGAAGCTTTCTTT
TRBV29-1	TRBJ1-5	TRBD1	-	CSVGQGSNQPQHF	TGCAGCGTGGGACAGGGGAGCAATCAGCCCCAGCATTTT
TRBV10-3	TRBJ1-3	-	once	CATETGNTIYF	TGTGCCACTGAGACTGGAAACACCATATATTTT
TRBV10-1	TRBJ2-7	TRBD2	-	CASSEGLAGVEQYF	TGCGCCAGCAGTGAGGGACTAGCGGGAGTCGAGCAGTACTTC
TRBV2	TRBJ1-4	TRBD1	-	CASRATGAGEKLFF	TGTGCCAGCAGGGCAACAGGGGCGGGGGAAAAACTGTTTTTT
TRBV6-5	TRBJ2-1	TRBD1	few	CASSTRDREFF	TGTGCCAGCAGTACCCGGGACAGGGAGTTCTTC
TRBV7-9	TRBJ2-1	TRBD1	-	CASSPTGQPYNEQFF	TGTGCCAGCAGCCCCACGGGACAGCCTTACAATGAGCAGTTCTTC
TRBV27	TRBJ1-5	-	-	CASSLRVGNQPQHF	TGTGCCAGCAGTCTCAGGGTGGGCAATCAGCCCCAGCATTTT
TRBV5-1	TRBJ1-1	TRBD1	-	CASSAGTGVWTEAFF	TGCGCCAGCAGCGCAGGCACAGGGGTATGGACTGAAGCTTTCTTT
TRBV3-1/TRBV3-2	TRBJ1-2	-	-	CASSERGSESNYGYTF	TGTGCCAGCAGCGAGCGGGGTAGCGAGTCTAACTATGGCTACACCTTC
TRBV5-1	TRBJ2-7	TRBD2	-	CASSPLLPGGGLAGGKPYEQYF	TGCGCCAGCAGCCCACTCCTCCCGGGGGGGGGACTAGCGGGAGGAAAACCCTACGAGCAGTACTTC
TRBV30	TRBJ1-1	-	once	CAWSVAGWTEAFF	TGTGCCTGGAGTGTAGCAGGGTGGACTGAAGCTTTCTTT
TRBV5-4	TRBJ1-3	TRBD1	-	CASSIAGTGGYRSGNTIYF	TGTGCCAGCAGCATCGCTGGGACAGGGGGATACCGCTCTGGAAACACCATATATTTT
TRBV11-2	TRBJ1-5	-	-	CASSLERNQPQHF	TGTGCCAGCAGCTTAGAGAGAAATCAGCCCCAGCATTTT
TRBV30	TRBJ2-5	TRBD1	-	CAGTGEQGLETQYF	TGTGCCGGAACCGGGGAACAGGGGTTGGAGACCCAGTACTTC
TRBV9	TRBJ1-1	TRBD1	once	CASSERTGETEAFF	TGTGCCAGCAGCGAAAGGACAGGGGAAACTGAAGCTTTCTTT
TRBV6-5	TRBJ1-1	TRBD1	-	CASRHTGDNEAFF	TGTGCCAGCAGACATACAGGGGACAATGAAGCTTTCTTT
TRBV14	TRBJ2-2	-	-	CASSRRPQGLAGELFF	TGTGCCAGCAGCCGCCGTCCCCAGGGGCTTGCCGGGGAGCTGTTTTTT
TRBV7-2	TRBJ2-3	TRBD2	-	CASSYGLAGDTQYF	TGTGCCAGCAGTTACGGACTAGCGGGGGATACGCAGTATTTT
TRBV24-1	TRBJ2-1	TRBD2	-	CATPSGGAPNRSYNEQFF	TGTGCCACCCCTAGCGGGGGGGCCCCGAACCGCTCCTACAATGAGCAGTTCTTC
TRBV3-1/TRBV3-2	TRBJ2-2	-	-	CASSLGQNTGELFF	TGTGCCAGCAGCCTCGGACAGAACACCGGGGAGCTGTTTTTT
TRBV19	TRBJ1-3	TRBD1	-	CASSIEGTVGNTIYF	TGTGCCAGTAGTATCGAAGGGACAGTTGGAAACACCATATATTTT
TRBV7-2	TRBJ2-7	TRBD2	-	CASSLASGGAYEQYF	TGTGCCAGCAGCTTAGCCAGCGGGGGGGCTTACGAGCAGTACTTC